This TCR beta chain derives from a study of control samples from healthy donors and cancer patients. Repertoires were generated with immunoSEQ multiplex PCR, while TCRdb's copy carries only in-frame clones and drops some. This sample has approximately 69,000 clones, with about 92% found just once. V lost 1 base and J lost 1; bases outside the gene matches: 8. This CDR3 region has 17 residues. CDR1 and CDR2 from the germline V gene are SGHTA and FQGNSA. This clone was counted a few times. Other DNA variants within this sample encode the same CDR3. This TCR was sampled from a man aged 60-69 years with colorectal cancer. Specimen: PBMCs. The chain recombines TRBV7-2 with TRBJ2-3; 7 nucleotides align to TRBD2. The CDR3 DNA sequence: TGTGCCAGCAGCTTAGGCCGGGGGGTGGGTGGCACAGATACGCAGTATTTT. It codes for CASSLGRGVGGTDTQYF.